Listed here are 25 T cell receptor beta chains from one sample, sequenced in a study of regulatory and conventional T cells in RAG deficiency. Genomic DNA came from blood regulatory T cells gated CD4+ CD25-high CD127-low. The table came from immunoSEQ multiplex PCR; TCRdb's copy has only in-frame clones and leaves some out. The sample has over 7,000 clones, about 90% seen once. These data also featured in a second study, about regulatory T cells. That report adds: Primers: 52 TRBV forward and 13 TRBJ reverse.

Material for sequencing was CD127- CD25+ CD4+ Tregs sorted from blood. The receptors derive from a human donor in good health.

This chain joins TRBV10-3 and TRBJ1-2; perhaps TRBD1 as D (6 bases). Trimming shortened V by 8 bases and J by 2 bases, and 12 bases separated the two germline ends. CDR1 and CDR2 from the germline V gene are ENHRY and SYGVKD. The CDR3 runs to 13 residues. The CDR3 DNA sequence: TGTGCCATCTCGGGAGGGGGGAACTATGGCTACACCTTC. Residues: CAISGGGNYGYTF.

This rearrangement joins TRBV5-4 to TRBJ1-1; D unresolved. From germline, CDR1 is SGHNT and CDR2 YYREEE (reference sequence). CDR3 length: 11 residues. Trimming left V 4 bases short and J 1 base short, with 2 bases between. CDR3: CASSQNTEAFF. The CDR3, as DNA: TGTGCCAGCAGCCAGAACACTGAAGCTTTCTTT.

J is TRBJ1-2 and V is TRBV5-4; tentative D call: TRBD1 (6 bases). The length of the CDR3 is 14 residues. The V gene lost 8 bases and the J gene lost 6 bases, with 20 bases spanning the gap. Germline CDR1 and CDR2: SGHNT and YYREEE (reference sequence). CDR3 sequence reads: CASTTGGGKNGYTF. In nucleotides, the CDR3 is TGTGCCAGTACGACAGGCGGGGGGAAAAATGGCTACACCTTC.

The chain links TRBV18 to TRBJ2-5; D might be TRBD2 (6 bases). Germline values: CDR1 KGHSH, CDR2 LQKENI. Trimming stripped 4 bases from V and 5 bases from J, with 17 bases between. The CDR3 has 15 amino acids. Here the CDR3 DNA reads TGTGCCAGCTCACTGAATAGCGGAGTGGGGGAGACCCAGTACTTC. Protein product: CASSLNSGVGETQYF. The whole variable domain, filled in from reference TRBV18 and TRBJ2-5, reads NAGVMQNPRHLVRRRGQEARLRCSPMKGHSHVYWYRQLPEEGLKFMVYLQKENIIDESGMPKERFSAEFPKEGPSILRIQQVVRGDSAAYFCASSLNSGVGETQYFGPGTRLLVL.

The DNA of the CDR3 is TGTGCCAGCTCACCGGGCCAGCGGATTTCCAATGAGCAGTTCTTC. It yields the protein CASSPGQRISNEQFF. The genes are TRBV18 and TRBJ2-1, with D possibly matching TRBD2 (5 bases). The CDR3 extends over 15 amino acids. V was cut by 3 bases and J by 6 bases, with 15 bases left in between. Germline-derived CDR1 and CDR2 are KGHSH and LQKENI.

This sequence joins TRBV6-5 and TRBJ2-2; TRBD2 agrees at 13 bases. V gave up 4 bases and J gave up 6 bases; unmatched junction bases: 5. In germline, CDR1 is MNHEY, CDR2 SVGAGI. This CDR3 has 16 residues. CDR3 nucleotides: TGTGCCAGCAGTTCACTAGCGGGGGGGCCCCCCGGGGAGCTGTTTTTT. The encoded protein is CASSSLAGGPPGELFF.

This sequence joins TRBV5-4 and TRBJ1-2; 9 nucleotides match TRBD1. CDR1 and CDR2 from the germline V gene are SGHNT and YYREEE (reference sequence). The CDR3 sequence is 17 residues long. Unmatched junction bases numbered 14, after V lost 4 bases and J lost 4 bases. CDR3 bases: TGTGCCAGCAGCGCCACAGGGGGCGTTATGAGCTTCTATGGCTACACCTTC. Its protein product is CASSATGGVMSFYGYTF. Using reference TRBV5-4 and TRBJ1-2 for the parts outside the CDR3, the full variable domain is ETGVTQSPTHLIKTRGQQVTLRCSSQSGHNTVSWYQQALGQGPQFIFQYYREEENGRGNFPPRFSGLQFPNYSSELNVNALELDDSALYLCASSATGGVMSFYGYTFGSGTRLTVV.

The chain joins TRBV5-1 to TRBJ2-3; possibly TRBD1 for D (6 bases). The CDR3 loop spans 14 amino acids. CDR1 SGHRS and CDR2 YFSETQ come from the germline V gene. V was cut by 4 bases and J by 0 bases, with 9 bases left in between. CDR3 region: CASSIGQSTDTQYF. The DNA for the CDR3 is TGCGCCAGCAGCATAGGACAGAGCACAGATACGCAGTATTTT.

The chain has TRBV18 and TRBJ2-2; a weak D match, TRBD1 (6 bases). This CDR3 comprises 15 residues. Trimming left V 1 base short and J 3 bases short, with 9 bases between. In germline, CDR1 is KGHSH, CDR2 LQKENI. In nucleotides, the CDR3 is TGTGCCAGCTCACCACGACAGGTTGACACCGGGGAGCTGTTTTTT. It encodes CASSPRQVDTGELFF.

This chain connects TRBV5-4 to TRBJ1-2; 10 bases are a match to TRBD1. The V gene's germline CDR1 is SGHNT and CDR2 YYREEE (reference sequence). V dropped 1 base and J dropped 7; count of bases not matched to a gene: 13. There are 17 residues in the CDR3. The CDR3 sequence is CASSLMGTGAHFGGYTF. CDR3 nucleotide sequence: TGTGCCAGCAGCTTGATGGGGACAGGGGCTCATTTTGGTGGCTACACCTTC.

The rearrangement uses TRBV9 and TRBJ1-6; D is possibly TRBD1 (6 bases). V dropped 0 bases and J dropped 7 bases, with 17 bases sitting between them. This CDR3 contains 17 residues. From germline, CDR1 is SGDLS and CDR2 YYNGEE. This CDR3 reads CASSVEWTARGNSPLHF. As DNA, the CDR3 is TGTGCCAGCAGCGTAGAATGGACAGCGAGGGGGAATTCACCCCTCCACTTT.

This clone was observed a few times. The chain couples TRBV5-4 to TRBJ2-2, with D tentatively TRBD1 (5 bases). Between the trimmed V and J ends, which lost 4 bases and 2 bases, there was a span of 21 bases. CDR3 size: 18 residues. The germline gives CDR1 SGHNT, CDR2 YYREEE (reference sequence). CDR3 sequence: CASSPQRQTGTNTGELFF. The CDR3 DNA is TGTGCCAGCAGCCCACAACGTCAAACAGGCACCAACACCGGGGAGCTGTTTTTT.

The chain has TRBV10-3 and TRBJ2-4; 7 bases align to TRBD1. Per the germline V gene, CDR1 is ENHRY and CDR2 is SYGVKD. V shed 2 bases, J shed 5 bases, and the junction held 3 bases outside the gene matches. The CDR3 is made up of 14 amino acids. This CDR3 reads CAISETGQENIQYF. The DNA for the CDR3 is TGTGCCATCAGTGAGACAGGACAGGAAAACATTCAGTACTTC.

The chain has TRBV27 and TRBJ2-5; D unclear. The CDR3 length is 12 residues. The germline CDR1 and CDR2 sequences are MNHEY and SMNVEV (reference sequence). V was trimmed by 8 bases and J by 5 bases, leaving 12 bases between them. The CDR3 region has the DNA TGTGCCAGCCAACACCCCGGGGAGACCCAGTACTTC. Translated, it gives CASQHPGETQYF.

V is TRBV4-2 and J is TRBJ2-3; 11 bases agree with TRBD2. Looked up from germline, CDR1 is LGHNA and CDR2 is YNFKEQ. Losses at the gene ends were 0 bases for V and 0 bases for J; bases not matched to a gene: 8. This CDR3 contains 19 residues. CDR3 DNA sequence: TGTGCCAGCAGCCAAGATGATGTTAGCGGGGGGGGTAGCACAGATACGCAGTATTTT. Protein product: CASSQDDVSGGGSTDTQYF.

This clone has only one observation. The chain recombines TRBV5-4 with TRBJ1-1; 7 positions agree with TRBD1. This CDR3 contains 14 residues. J was trimmed by 0 bases and V by 3 bases; bases with no gene match: 2. Germline CDR1 and CDR2: SGHNT and YYREEE (reference sequence). The CDR3 sequence is CASSWGQMNTEAFF. As DNA, the CDR3 is TGTGCCAGCAGCTGGGGACAGATGAACACTGAAGCTTTCTTT.

The rearrangement joins TRBV5-5 to TRBJ1-4; 8 bases map to TRBD1. There are 15 residues in the CDR3. CDR1 and CDR2 from the germline V gene are SGHKS and YYEKEE (reference sequence). Trimming removed 4 bases from V and 8 bases from J; junction bases left unmatched: 10. CDR3 coding DNA: TGTGCCAGCAGCGCCGGGACAGGAAGTTTAGAAAAACTGTTTTTT. Translating gives CASSAGTGSLEKLFF.

The chain links TRBV6-5 to TRBJ1-5, with a possible D match to TRBD1 (5 bases). Germline V gene data show CDR1 as MNHEY and CDR2 as SVGAGI. The CDR3 has 15 residues. V was pared by 2 bases and J by 2 bases, with 10 bases between. The CDR3 sequence is CASSYDSWGNQPQHF. CDR3 sequence (DNA): TGTGCCAGCAGTTACGACAGCTGGGGCAATCAGCCCCAGCATTTT.

The chain is built from TRBV10-3 and TRBJ2-5; 15 bases are a match to TRBD2. Losses at the gene ends were 0 bases for V and 0 bases for J; bases not matched to a gene: 5. The V gene's germline CDR1 is ENHRY and CDR2 SYGVKD. The CDR3 runs to 19 residues. In DNA, the CDR3 is TGTGCCATCAGTGAGTCCCCGGGACTAGCGGGGGGTCACCAAGAGACCCAGTACTTC. Its translation: CAISESPGLAGGHQETQYF.

This clone was seen a single time. This chain joins TRBV18 and TRBJ1-1, with D possibly TRBD1 on 5 matching bases. The ends were cut back, 0 bases at V and 4 bases at J, with 6 bases in the middle. This CDR3 spans 13 amino acids. Germline V gene sequence: CDR1 KGHSH, CDR2 LQKENI. The CDR3 DNA follows: TGTGCCAGCTCACCACCGGGGGGCACTGAAGCTTTCTTT. This encodes CASSPPGGTEAFF.

The CDR3 DNA reads as TGTGCTAGTGCCCTGACAGGGGTAGACATTCAGTACTTC. Translated: CASALTGVDIQYF. The gene calls are TRBV12-5 and TRBJ2-4, with TRBD1 identical over 8 bases. The CDR3 loop spans 13 amino acids. Germline CDR1 and CDR2: LGHNT and FRNRAP. V lost 7 bases to trimming and J lost 8 bases; unmatched junction nucleotides: 7.

The gene calls are TRBV11-3 and TRBJ1-3, with 10 bases aligning to TRBD1. Germline lookup yields CDR1 SGHNT and CDR2 YENEEA. The J segment lost 8 bases and the V segment lost 5 bases, leaving 3 bases of the junction unmatched. The CDR3 loop spans 13 amino acids. CDR3 in DNA: TGTGCCAGCAGCGTCGGACAGGGGGACACCATATATTTT. Encoded protein: CASSVGQGDTIYF.

This rearrangement joins TRBV19 to TRBJ1-4; D gene ambiguous. The CDR3 has 14 residues. Trimming removed 3 bases at V and 8 bases at J, with 13 bases between. Germline CDR1 and CDR2: LNHDA and SQIVND (reference sequence). CDR3 sequence reads: CASSIPRHTEKLFF. The CDR3 DNA reads TGTGCCAGTAGTATTCCGCGACATACAGAAAAACTGTTTTTT.

The chain has TRBV18 and TRBJ1-1; the match to TRBD1 covers 11 bases. This CDR3 comprises 15 residues. The germline CDR1 and CDR2 sequences are KGHSH and LQKENI. The V segment lost 6 bases and the J segment 6 bases; nucleotides outside the gene matches: 9. As DNA, the CDR3 is TGTGCCAGCTCGCCCGGGACAGGGGGTCATCCTGAAGCTTTCTTT. It specifies CASSPGTGGHPEAFF.

The chain employs TRBV5-4 and TRBJ1-2; TRBD1 aligns across 8 bases. Germline loops: CDR1 SGHNT, CDR2 YYREEE (reference sequence). Trimming took 0 bases from V and 9 from J; bases not matched to a gene: 7. The CDR3 contains 14 residues. The CDR3 bases are TGTGCCAGCAGCTTGGCGGGACAGGCTTCCCGCTACACCTTC. It codes for CASSLAGQASRYTF.